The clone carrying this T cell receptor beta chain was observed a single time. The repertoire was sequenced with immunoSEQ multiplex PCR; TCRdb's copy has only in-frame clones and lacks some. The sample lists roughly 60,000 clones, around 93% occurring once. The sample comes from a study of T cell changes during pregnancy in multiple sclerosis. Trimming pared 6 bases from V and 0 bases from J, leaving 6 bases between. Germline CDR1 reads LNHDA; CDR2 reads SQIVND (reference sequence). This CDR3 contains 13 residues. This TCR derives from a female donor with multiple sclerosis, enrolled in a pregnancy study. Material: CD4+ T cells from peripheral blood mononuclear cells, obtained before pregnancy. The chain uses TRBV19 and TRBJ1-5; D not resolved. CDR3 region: CASRENSNQPQHF. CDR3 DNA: TGTGCCAGTAGGGAGAATAGCAATCAGCCCCAGCATTTT. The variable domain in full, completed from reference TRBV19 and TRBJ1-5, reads DGGITQSPKYLFRKEGQNVTLSCEQNLNHDAMYWYRQDPGQGLRLIYYSQIVNDFQKGDIAEGYSVSREKKESFPLTVTSAQKNPTAFYLCASRENSNQPQHFGDGTRLSIL.